The 15 T cell receptor beta chains given below trace back to one sample, sequenced in a study of cytomegalovirus exposure and HLA in healthy donors. Researchers ran the PCR with 60 Vbeta and 13 Jbeta primers. The assay was immunoSEQ multiplex PCR, and TCRdb's table has in-frame clones only and misses some. The sample lists 150,000 to 200,000 clones, roughly four fifths seen once, with about 1.7% in the top ten. What was sequenced was PBMCs. The receptors were sampled from a woman younger than 30 in good health and CMV-seronegative.

This chain joins TRBV28 and TRBJ2-1; possible D gene TRBD1, 6 bases. The germline V and J ends were trimmed by 2 bases and 2 bases, with 10 bases remaining between them. The CDR3 has 15 amino acids. Germline CDR1 reads MDHEN; CDR2 reads SYDVKM. The CDR3 DNA is TGTGCCAGCAGTTTAACAGGGCTCCCCTACAATGAGCAGTTCTTC. Translated: CASSLTGLPYNEQFF.

The chain carries TRBV11-2 and TRBJ2-3; 9 bases are shared with TRBD2. Losses at the gene ends were 0 bases for V and 2 bases for J; bases not matched to a gene: 6. The CDR3 is 17 amino acids. Germline assignment: CDR1 SGHAT and CDR2 FQNNGV. For the CDR3, the DNA is TGTGCCAGCAGCTTAGATCTAGCGGGACCCATCACAGATACGCAGTATTTT. Encoded protein: CASSLDLAGPITDTQYF.

The chain joins TRBV29-1 to TRBJ2-7; a weak D match, TRBD1 (8 bases). From germline, CDR1 is SQVTM and CDR2 ANQGSEA. This CDR3 is 15 amino acids long. Trimming shortened V by 4 bases and J by 0 bases, and 16 bases separated the two germline ends. The CDR3 here is CSVVGGDRSSYEQYF. Here the CDR3 DNA reads TGCAGCGTTGTGGGGGGGGACAGGAGCTCCTACGAGCAGTACTTC.

The gene calls are TRBV6-5 and TRBJ2-1, with 11 positions matching TRBD2. V trimming: 7 bases; J trimming: 5 bases; junction bases outside the gene matches: 7. Per the germline V gene, CDR1 is MNHEY and CDR2 is SVGAGI. The CDR3 is 15 amino acids. The CDR3 DNA sequence: TGTGCCAGCACACATGGGACTAGCGGAAACAATGAGCAGTTCTTC. It is translated as CASTHGTSGNNEQFF.

On this clone itself: Other nucleotide sequences from this sample produce the same CDR3. The chain is built from TRBV15 and TRBJ2-5, with D unresolved. This CDR3 has 12 residues. Germline V lookup: CDR1 LNHNV, CDR2 YYDKDF (reference sequence). V lost 0 bases and J 5 bases, leaving 4 bases between the germline ends. The CDR3 DNA sequence: TGTGCCACCAGCAGAGACTCGGAGACCCAGTACTTC. Protein sequence: CATSRDSETQYF.

Here the CDR3 DNA reads TGTGCCAGCAGCCTGCGGACTAGCGGCCAAGAGACCCAGTACTTC. It specifies CASSLRTSGQETQYF. This chain uses TRBV7-6 with TRBJ2-5; 10 bases fit TRBD2. CDR3 size: 15 residues. V was pared by 5 bases and J by 1 base, with 4 bases of the junction left unmatched. CDR1 SGHVS and CDR2 FNYEAQ come from the germline V gene.

The rearrangement joins TRBV11-3 to TRBJ1-2, with D possibly being TRBD1 (5 bases). CDR1 and CDR2 (germline): SGHNT, YENEEA. The CDR3 runs to 15 residues. V lost 1 base to trimming and J lost 1 base, with 10 bases between them. CDR3 in amino acids: CASSLGGQVNYGYTF. The CDR3 bases are TGTGCCAGCAGCTTAGGGGGCCAGGTTAACTATGGCTACACCTTC.

The chain couples TRBV6-5 to TRBJ2-1; 7 bases are a match to TRBD2. V dropped 7 bases and J dropped 6; count of bases not matched to a gene: 6. From germline, CDR1 is MNHEY and CDR2 SVGAGI. This CDR3 region has 13 residues. This CDR3 reads CASTPGGGNEQFF. The CDR3, as DNA: TGTGCCAGCACCCCGGGGGGTGGCAATGAGCAGTTCTTC.

The CDR3 coding sequence is TGCGCCAGCAGCCAAGAATGGGGCAGGCAAAATGAAAAACTGTTTTTT. Its translation is CASSQEWGRQNEKLFF. The V call is TRBV4-3, the J call TRBJ1-4; D may be TRBD1 (5 bases). The CDR3 sequence is 16 residues long. V lost 0 bases and J lost 5, with 13 bases in between. Germline CDR1 reads LGHNA; CDR2 reads YSLEER.

This chain joins TRBV5-1 and TRBJ2-5; 8 bases are a match to TRBD2. The germline CDR1 and CDR2 sequences are SGHRS and YFSETQ. V was clipped by 0 bases and J by 2 bases; unmatched bases: 6. This CDR3 comprises 16 residues. The CDR3 DNA sequence: TGCGCCAGCAGCTTGGGTGCGGGAGGCGGTCAAGAGACCCAGTACTTC. Protein sequence: CASSLGAGGGQETQYF.

The V call is TRBV5-1, the J call TRBJ2-2; D possibly corresponds to TRBD1 (6 bases). Germline V CDR1 and CDR2: SGHRS, YFSETQ. This CDR3 spans 15 amino acids. V was pared by 4 bases and J by 2 bases, with 12 bases between. CDR3 nucleotide sequence: TGCGCCAGCAGCCTACAGGGCTTCAACACCGGGGAGCTGTTTTTT. It specifies CASSLQGFNTGELFF.

V usage is TRBV29-1 and J usage is TRBJ1-4; D is perhaps TRBD1 (5 bases). Trimming removed 2 bases at V and 5 bases at J, with 18 bases between. In germline, CDR1 is SQVTM, CDR2 ANQGSEA. The CDR3 runs to 16 residues. The DNA of the CDR3 is TGCAGCGTTGAAATCCCCAGGGAGGGAGGGAATGAAAAACTGTTTTTT. Translation: CSVEIPREGGNEKLFF.

CDR3 DNA sequence: TGTGCCTGGAGCGCTGCGTGGAGCAATCAGCCCCAGCATTTT. The encoded protein is CAWSAAWSNQPQHF. This chain joins TRBV30 and TRBJ1-5, with D unclear. V lost 3 bases and J 1 base, leaving 10 bases between the germline ends. The CDR3 length is 14 residues. Per the germline V gene, CDR1 is GTSNPN and CDR2 is SVGIG (reference sequence).

The V and J genes are TRBV10-3 and TRBJ2-7; TRBD2 agrees at 7 bases. V was pared by 6 bases and J by 2 bases, with 4 bases of the junction left unmatched. The CDR3 is made up of 13 amino acids. Per germline, CDR1 ENHRY and CDR2 SYGVKD. CDR3 in DNA: TGTGCCATCAGGAGCGGGACCCCCTACGAGCAGTACTTC. This translates into CAIRSGTPYEQYF.

The V and J genes are TRBV11-3 and TRBJ1-2; possibly TRBD1 for D (5 bases). V was cut by 5 bases and J by 3 bases, with 13 bases left in between. Per the germline V gene, CDR1 is SGHNT and CDR2 is YENEEA. This CDR3 is 14 amino acids long. DNA for the CDR3: TGTGCCAGCAGCCCTAGGGGCGGAGACTATGGCTACACCTTC. It codes for CASSPRGGDYGYTF.